Below, one T cell receptor (beta chain) is given with its context. Researchers ran the PCR with 60 Vbeta and 13 Jbeta primers. Original data processing: Later work found around 85 million unique TCR beta chains, with 10 million to 14 million shared. TCRdb's copy holds only in-frame clones and misses some; the assay was immunoSEQ multiplex PCR. The V and J calls and clone size come from that table; D and trimming were worked out from the DNA. This repertoire shows fewer than 150,000 clones, roughly 80% found once; its top ten account for under 7.5%. The CDR3 sequence is 14 residues long. The germline V gene has CDR1 KGHSH and CDR2 LQKENI. The J segment lost 3 bases and the V segment lost 7 bases, leaving 7 bases of the junction unmatched. The data were obtained in a study of cytomegalovirus exposure and HLA in healthy donors. Study-wide background: Earlier, 100 million to 130 million unique TCR beta sequences were recovered from about 170 million T cells by an analysis.

The sequence was obtained from a man aged 40-49 years in good health and CMV-seropositive. Sequences were obtained from PBMCs. This chain links TRBV18 with TRBJ2-7; TRBD1 matches at 9 bases. CDR3 DNA sequence: TGTGCCAGCTATTCCGGGACAGGGCGCTACGAGCAGTACTTC. Amino acid sequence: CASYSGTGRYEQYF.